A single sample is the source of the 21 T cell receptor beta chains below, sequenced in a study of blood T cell repertoires in COVID-19. The repertoire was sequenced with immunoSEQ multiplex PCR; TCRdb's copy has only in-frame clones and lacks some. Seen here are about 71,000 clones, roughly 80% observed once, and the top ten hold about 13%. Material: peripheral blood. These receptors were obtained from a woman of 80 years or more with acute or convalescent COVID-19.

V is TRBV2 and J is TRBJ2-1; 8 bases are a match to TRBD1. The germline CDR1 and CDR2 sequences are SNHLY and FYNNEI. V was pared by 6 bases and J by 4 bases, with 5 bases of the junction left unmatched. CDR3 length: 14 residues. CDR3 DNA: TGTGCCAGCAGGGACAGGGCCTTTTACAATGAGCAGTTCTTC. Encoded protein: CASRDRAFYNEQFF.

This clone has just a few counts. The chain links TRBV7-3 to TRBJ2-1; 7 bases are a match to TRBD1. Per germline, CDR1 SGHTA and CDR2 FQGTGA. The ends lost 4 bases at V and 2 bases at J; junction bases unmatched: 2. The CDR3 contains 14 residues. The CDR3 protein is CASSSQGAYNEQFF. The DNA for the CDR3 is TGTGCCAGCAGCTCCCAGGGGGCCTACAATGAGCAGTTCTTC.

The chain couples TRBV10-2 to TRBJ2-7, with D unclear. V gave up 0 bases and J gave up 1 base, with 4 bases separating them. Germline lookup yields CDR1 WSHSY and CDR2 SAAADI. This CDR3 comprises 13 residues. CDR3 sequence: CASSESTSYEQYF. CDR3 bases: TGCGCCAGCAGTGAGTCAACTTCCTACGAGCAGTACTTC.

The J gene is TRBJ1-6, the V gene TRBV27; 7 positions match TRBD1. The CDR3 spans 16 residues. V shed 5 bases and J 0 bases; nucleotides not matched to a gene: 4. The germline V gene has CDR1 MNHEY and CDR2 SMNVEV (reference sequence). The CDR3 DNA reads as TGTGCCAGCAGTAGGGGACAGAGCTCCTATAATTCACCCCTCCACTTT. It is translated as CASSRGQSSYNSPLHF.

In its sample, this clone was seen a few times. The CDR3 DNA is TGTGCCAGCAGCTCGGGACTAGCTTTTGAGCAGTTCTTC. This sequence encodes CASSSGLAFEQFF. The genes are TRBV11-2 and TRBJ2-1; 9 bases align to TRBD2. The germline CDR1 and CDR2 sequences are SGHAT and FQNNGV. The CDR3 totals 13 residues. Losses at the gene ends were 4 bases for V and 9 bases for J; bases not matched to a gene: 4. Combining the CDR3 with reference TRBV11-2 and TRBJ2-1 gives the whole variable domain EAGVAQSPRYKIIEKRQSVAFWCNPISGHATLYWYQQILGQGPKLLIQFQNNGVVDDSQLPKDRFSAERLKGVDSTLKIQPAKLEDSAVYLCASSSGLAFEQFFGPGTRLTVL.

V is TRBV2 and J is TRBJ2-2, with 10 bases identical to TRBD2. The J segment lost 2 bases and the V segment lost 7 bases, leaving 4 bases of the junction unmatched. Germline CDR1 SNHLY, CDR2 FYNNEI. The CDR3 loop spans 15 amino acids. The CDR3 loop reads CASTRTSGNTGELFF. In nucleotides, the CDR3 is TGTGCCAGCACCCGGACTAGCGGTAACACCGGGGAGCTGTTTTTT.

The chain carries TRBV12-5 and TRBJ1-2; 10 nucleotides line up with TRBD1. Per germline, CDR1 LGHNT and CDR2 FRNRAP. V lost 7 bases and J lost 6; bases outside the gene matches: 5. CDR3 length equals 13 residues. The CDR3 nucleotides read TGTGCTAGTGCTATGACAGGGGGCAATGGCTACACCTTC. Translating it yields CASAMTGGNGYTF.

This chain links TRBV4-1 with TRBJ2-7; TRBD2 agrees at 10 bases. Trimming at V came to 0 bases and at J to 5 bases, leaving 4 bases not matched to a gene. Looked up from germline, CDR1 is MGHRA and CDR2 is YSYEKL. CDR3 length: 15 residues. The CDR3 is CASSQDGLAGDEQYF. The CDR3 region has the DNA TGCGCCAGCAGCCAAGACGGCCTAGCGGGAGACGAGCAGTACTTC.

The rearrangement joins TRBV7-7 to TRBJ2-3, with TRBD1 matching 7 bases. This CDR3 contains 15 residues. V gave up 2 bases and J gave up 0 bases; unmatched junction bases: 2. Germline V gene sequence: CDR1 SSHAT, CDR2 FNYEAQ (reference sequence). CDR3 sequence reads: CASSLTGESTDTQYF. The CDR3 DNA reads TGTGCCAGCAGCTTAACAGGGGAGAGCACAGATACGCAGTATTTT.

The chain joins TRBV2 to TRBJ1-5; D may be TRBD1 (6 bases). CDR3 length equals 15 residues. The germline gives CDR1 SNHLY, CDR2 FYNNEI. The V end lost 4 bases, the J end lost 0 bases, and 10 bases lay between the germline ends. In DNA, the CDR3 is TGTGCCAGCAGTGGGGGACATTATAGCAATCAGCCCCAGCATTTT. Its protein product is CASSGGHYSNQPQHF.

V and J are TRBV5-3 and TRBJ2-7; 8 bases map to TRBD2. TRBV5-3 is sorted into the ORF group, with uncertain function. The CDR3 loop spans 14 amino acids. V dropped 7 bases and J dropped 0; count of bases not matched to a gene: 6. The CDR3 protein is CARERAGVSYEQYF. CDR3 sequence (DNA): TGTGCCAGAGAAAGAGCGGGAGTCTCCTACGAGCAGTACTTC.

The gene calls are TRBV6-2 or TRBV6-3 and TRBJ2-7; weak D call: TRBD1 (6 bases). The CDR3 sequence is 16 residues long. V lost 2 bases and J lost 2, with 16 bases in between. The germline V gene encodes CDR1 MNHEY and CDR2 SVGEGT. The CDR3 spells CASSYGWAGVTYEQYF. CDR3 coding DNA: TGTGCCAGCAGTTACGGATGGGCAGGGGTTACCTACGAGCAGTACTTC.

This chain links TRBV21-1 with TRBJ2-7; no DNA check was done on the table's D call, TRBD2. TRBV21-1 is a known pseudogene. The CDR3 has 15 amino acids. This CDR3 is CAQKQGGLAGPGQYF. The CDR3, as DNA: TGTGCCCAAAAGCAGGGGGGACTAGCGGGGCCCGGGCAGTACTTC.

The chain joins TRBV7-2 to TRBJ2-5; TRBD2 aligns across 16 bases. Losses at the gene ends were 5 bases for V and 4 bases for J; bases not matched to a gene: 4. Looked up from germline, CDR1 is SGHTA and CDR2 is FQGNSA. The CDR3 extends over 16 amino acids. CDR3 sequence reads: CASSVGTSGRVETQYF. CDR3 in DNA: TGTGCCAGCAGCGTCGGGACTAGCGGGAGGGTAGAGACCCAGTACTTC.

The V gene is TRBV5-5, the J gene TRBJ1-2, with TRBD1 as a possible D gene (5 bases). Trimming removed 0 bases from V and 0 bases from J, with 9 bases in between. The germline V gene has CDR1 SGHKS and CDR2 YYEKEE (reference sequence). This CDR3 has 15 residues. CDR3 coding DNA: TGTGCCAGCAGCTTGGAGGGGCTAGCTAACTATGGCTACACCTTC. Its translation is CASSLEGLANYGYTF.

The chain combines TRBV15 with TRBJ1-1; TRBD1 is a possible D gene (5 bases). CDR1 and CDR2 from the germline V gene are LNHNV and YYDKDF (reference sequence). The CDR3 loop spans 14 amino acids. The V gene lost 3 bases and the J gene lost 5 bases, with 13 bases spanning the gap. The CDR3 here is CATSSVGRGTEAFF. The CDR3 nucleotides are TGTGCCACCAGCAGTGTAGGGCGGGGGACTGAAGCTTTCTTT.

This clone was seen a few times. This chain connects TRBV5-1 to TRBJ1-1; 7 bases are shared with TRBD1. The V segment lost 4 bases and the J segment 6 bases; nucleotides outside the gene matches: 6. The length of the CDR3 is 13 residues. Germline V lookup: CDR1 SGHRS, CDR2 YFSETQ. The CDR3 DNA reads TGCGCCAGCAGCGTAACAGGGGTACCTGAAGCTTTCTTT. It specifies CASSVTGVPEAFF.

The V call is TRBV9, the J call TRBJ1-2, with D possibly being TRBD1 (6 bases). CDR3 length equals 13 residues. Germline V gene sequence: CDR1 SGDLS, CDR2 YYNGEE. V shed 4 bases and J shed 2 bases, with 9 bases lying between them. The CDR3 coding sequence is TGTGCCAGCAGCCCAACAGGGAACTATGGCTACACCTTC. It is translated as CASSPTGNYGYTF.

The V gene is TRBV25-1, the J gene TRBJ2-7, with TRBD1 matching 10 bases. The CDR3 extends over 16 amino acids. V shed 8 bases and J 2 bases; nucleotides not matched to a gene: 12. Germline V lookup: CDR1 MGHDK, CDR2 SYGVNS. The CDR3 region has the DNA TGTGCCAGCGGGGGGGACAGGGGATACTCGACCTACGAGCAGTACTTC. Translated: CASGGDRGYSTYEQYF.

Only a few counts were recorded for this clone. The gene calls are TRBV5-6 and TRBJ1-1, with TRBD1 as a possible D gene (6 bases). Trimming left V 2 bases short and J 1 base short, with 6 bases between. Germline loops: CDR1 SGHDT, CDR2 YYEEEE. The CDR3 covers 13 residues. CDR3 sequence: CASSLGGNTEAFF. The CDR3 DNA sequence: TGTGCCAGCAGCTTAGGGGGGAACACTGAAGCTTTCTTT.

V and J are TRBV2 and TRBJ2-1; 9 bases agree with TRBD2. With V trimmed by 9 bases and J by 3 bases, 6 bases remained unmatched. The CDR3 runs 14 residues. The V gene's germline CDR1 is SNHLY and CDR2 FYNNEI. For the CDR3, the DNA is TGTGCCAGTAGCGGGAGCTGGGTCTACAATGAGCAGTTCTTC. This sequence encodes CASSGSWVYNEQFF. Supplemented by reference TRBV2 and TRBJ2-1, the full variable domain reads EPEVTQTPSHQVTQMGQEVILRCVPISNHLYFYWYRQILGQKVEFLVSFYNNEISEKSEIFDDQFSVERPDGSNFTLKIRSTKLEDSAMYFCASSGSWVYNEQFFGPGTRLTVL.